These T cell receptor beta chains were read from a single sample in a study of cytomegalovirus exposure and HLA in healthy donors. Clones were sequenced by immunoSEQ multiplex PCR, and TCRdb holds only the in-frame ones, with some missing. The table includes 200,000 or so clones, approximately 80% detected once. Material: PBMCs. These receptor sequences come from a young man in good health and CMV-seropositive. Both conserved end residues are part of each CDR3. Fields, in order: CDR3 protein, CDR3 DNA, clone size, J gene, D gene, V gene, CDR3 length. D genes are given only for firm matches. Clone size is not always given. Where it is, it says once, few, many or a class for expanded clones.

CSARGQGTYNEQFF,TGCAGCGCCCGTGGACAGGGTACCTACAATGAGCAGTTCTTC,.,TRBJ2-1,TRBD1,TRBV29-1,14
CASSQDLGWADTQYF,TGTGCCAGCAGCCAAGATCTCGGGTGGGCAGATACGCAGTATTTT,few,TRBJ2-3,.,TRBV14,15
CASSLGGTYEQYF,TGTGCCAGCAGTCTGGGGGGGACCTACGAGCAGTACTTC,.,TRBJ2-7,TRBD2,TRBV27,13
CASSLDSPPNQPQHF,TGTGCCAGCAGTTTGGACAGCCCTCCCAATCAGCCCCAGCATTTT,once,TRBJ1-5,.,TRBV28,15
CASQQGYEQYF,TGTGCCAGTCAACAGGGTTACGAGCAGTACTTC,.,TRBJ2-7,.,TRBV6-1,11
CASSSWRTPYEQYF,TGTGCCAGCAGTTCGTGGCGGACTCCCTACGAGCAGTACTTC,.,TRBJ2-7,.,TRBV28,14
CASSARGYSGNTIYF,TGTGCCAGCAGTGCCCGGGGTTACTCTGGAAACACCATATATTTT,.,TRBJ1-3,.,TRBV11-2,15
CASSMLAGSRTGELFF,TGTGCCAGCAGCATGCTAGCCGGGAGTCGTACCGGGGAGCTGTTTTTT,.,TRBJ2-2,.,TRBV11-2,16
CASSQARTGGYEQYF,TGCGCCAGCAGCCAAGCCCGGACAGGGGGGTACGAGCAGTACTTC,.,TRBJ2-7,TRBD1,TRBV4-3,15
CASSQRDRGSTF,TGTGCCAGCAGCCAAAGGGACAGGGGATCGACCTTC,few,TRBJ1-2,TRBD1,TRBV6-6,12
CASSAYRAPRLAALYEQYF,TGCGCCAGCAGCGCCTACAGGGCACCTAGACTAGCGGCACTTTACGAGCAGTACTTC,.,TRBJ2-7,TRBD2,TRBV5-1,19
CASSAREQYF,TGTGCCAGCAGCGCGAGAGAGCAGTACTTC,.,TRBJ2-7,.,TRBV21-1,10
CASSSYSNQPQHF,TGTGCCAGCAGCTCGTATAGCAATCAGCCCCAGCATTTT,.,TRBJ1-5,.,TRBV6-1,13
CASSYSGQGLYEQFF,TGTGCCAGCAGTTACTCGGGACAGGGACTGTATGAGCAGTTCTTC,.,TRBJ2-1,TRBD1,TRBV6-5,15
CASSRGTENEKLFF,TGTGCCAGCAGCCGAGGGACAGAGAATGAAAAACTGTTTTTT,.,TRBJ1-4,TRBD1,TRBV11-1,14
CASSLGGVAKNIQYF,TGTGCCAGCAGCTTAGGAGGGGTAGCCAAAAACATTCAGTACTTC,.,TRBJ2-4,.,TRBV13,15
CASSYRGASSYEQYF,TGTGCCAGCAGTTACCGGGGGGCGAGCTCCTACGAGCAGTACTTC,.,TRBJ2-7,.,TRBV6-6,15
CASSLAASVSYEQYF,TGCGCCAGCAGCTTGGCTGCTAGCGTCTCCTACGAGCAGTACTTC,.,TRBJ2-7,.,TRBV5-1,15
CASFAGGSYEQYF,TGTGCCAGCTTCGCCGGCGGCTCCTACGAGCAGTACTTC,.,TRBJ2-7,.,TRBV28,13
CASGTGIPEAFF,TGTGCCAGCGGAACAGGAATCCCTGAAGCTTTCTTT,few,TRBJ1-1,.,TRBV27,12
CASSPQGVAGNYEQYF,TGTGCCAGCAGTCCCCAGGGGGTAGCGGGAAACTACGAGCAGTACTTC,.,TRBJ2-7,.,TRBV27,16
CASSPGTSGNEQFF,TGTGCCAGCAGCCCAGGGACTAGCGGCAATGAGCAGTTCTTC,.,TRBJ2-1,TRBD2,TRBV7-9,14
CSVMMGQREWYF,TGCAGCGTCATGATGGGGCAGCGGGAGTGGTACTTC,.,TRBJ2-7,TRBD2,TRBV29-1,12
CASRKYGLTGGSNYGYTF,TGCGCCAGCCGAAAGTACGGACTCACAGGGGGTAGTAACTATGGCTACACCTTC,.,TRBJ1-2,TRBD1,TRBV23-1,18
CASSGTSLSNEQYF,TGTGCCAGCTCCGGGACTTCCCTCAGTAACGAGCAGTACTTC,.,TRBJ2-7,.,TRBV18,14
CASRSPGGTGELFF,TGCGCCAGTCGGTCCCCGGGAGGCACCGGGGAGCTGTTTTTT,.,TRBJ2-2,TRBD2,TRBV4-3,14
CAISGRSENTEAFF,TGTGCCATCAGTGGCAGGTCTGAGAACACTGAAGCTTTCTTT,.,TRBJ1-1,.,TRBV10-3,14
CASSLAGLRGFYNEQFF,TGTGCCAGCAGCTTAGCGGGGTTGCGGGGGTTTTACAATGAGCAGTTCTTC,.,TRBJ2-1,TRBD2,TRBV13,17
CASSPLTGTLKETQYF,TGTGCCAGCAGCCCCCTTACCGGGACATTAAAAGAGACCCAGTACTTC,.,TRBJ2-5,.,TRBV7-6,16
CASSLRQVAFSTDTQYF,TGTGCCAGCAGCCTACGCCAGGTGGCGTTTAGCACAGATACGCAGTATTTT,.,TRBJ2-3,.,TRBV7-3,17
CASSQAGTDYEQYF,TGCGCCAGCAGCCAAGCGGGGACAGACTACGAGCAGTACTTC,.,TRBJ2-7,TRBD1,TRBV4-3,14
CATGTGSSNEQFF,TGTGCCACCGGGACAGGGAGTAGCAATGAGCAGTTCTTC,.,TRBJ2-1,TRBD1,TRBV6-4,13
CACWTSATYEQYF,TGTGCCTGCTGGACTAGCGCTACCTACGAGCAGTACTTC,.,TRBJ2-7,TRBD2,TRBV30,13
CASSLSSGQFQETQYF,TGTGCCAGCAGTTTATCCTCGGGACAGTTCCAAGAGACCCAGTACTTC,once,TRBJ2-5,TRBD1,TRBV27,16
CAISGTGESYEQYF,TGTGCCATCAGTGGTACAGGGGAAAGCTACGAGCAGTACTTC,.,TRBJ2-7,TRBD1,TRBV10-3,14
CASSVAGGPWNEQFF,TGTGCCAGCAGTGTAGCGGGAGGGCCATGGAATGAGCAGTTCTTC,.,TRBJ2-1,TRBD2,TRBV28,15
CASSPSSYEQYF,TGTGCCAGCAGCCCGAGCTCCTACGAGCAGTACTTC,.,TRBJ2-7,.,TRBV7-2,12
CASRSVLGGQETQYF,TGTGCCAGCAGATCGGTTTTAGGGGGACAAGAGACCCAGTACTTC,.,TRBJ2-5,.,TRBV27,15
CASSQGDSYTEAFF,TGTGCCAGCAGCCAAGGGGACAGCTACACTGAAGCTTTCTTT,few,TRBJ1-1,TRBD1,TRBV14,14
CASSIGTGGAGANVLTF,TGTGCCAGTAGTATAGGGACAGGGGGCGCTGGGGCCAACGTCCTGACTTTC,.,TRBJ2-6,TRBD1,TRBV19,17
CASSLPAGGRTGELFF,TGTGCCAGCAGCTTACCGGCGGGAGGGAGGACCGGGGAGCTGTTTTTT,.,TRBJ2-2,TRBD2,TRBV5-4,16
CASRTGGLQPQHF,TGTGCCAGCAGAACCGGAGGTCTTCAGCCCCAGCATTTT,few,TRBJ1-5,.,TRBV2,13
CAGGPSSSYEQYF,TGTGCCGGCGGCCCTTCCAGCTCCTACGAGCAGTACTTC,.,TRBJ2-7,.,TRBV2,13
CASSYGGFTAYEQYF,TGTGCCAGCAGCTACGGGGGATTCACAGCCTACGAGCAGTACTTC,.,TRBJ2-7,.,TRBV11-1,15
CASSVDRGYNEQFF,TGTGCCAGCTCAGTGGACAGGGGTTACAATGAGCAGTTCTTC,.,TRBJ2-1,TRBD1,TRBV18,14